This record concerns one TCR beta chain sequence. These data are taken from a study of shared clonotypes between healthy human individuals. V was cut by 0 bases and J by 8 bases, with 13 bases left in between. Germline V CDR1 and CDR2: ENHRY, SYGVKD. CDR3 length equals 14 residues. Assay: immunoSEQ multiplex PCR; the TCRdb copy retains only in-frame clones and omits some. The data show some 2.4 million clones, with 80% to 95% seen just once and about 0.39% held by the top ten. The receptor was derived from a man aged 18-30 years in good health. Some clones in this sample may be carry-over from other donors' samples. The V gene is TRBV10-3, the J gene TRBJ1-2; D not certain. The sequenced sample consisted of naive CD4+ T cells from PBMCs. This sample's subset: CD45RA+ positively selected. CDR3 DNA: TGTGCCATCAGTGAGTCAGGCAGTGTCTTGGGCTACACCTTC. As protein: CAISESGSVLGYTF.